This section outlines one T cell receptor beta chain sequence together with its context. The source of the sample is a study of blood T cell repertoires in COVID-19. Across the whole study: The study drew acute and convalescent COVID-19 samples from the United States, Italy and Spain.

Measured with immunoSEQ multiplex PCR; TCRdb has only the in-frame clones, and not every one. The sample yields 300,000 to 400,000 clones, around 88% seen once. The CDR3 is 14 amino acids. CDR1 is MNHNY, CDR2 SVGAGI, per germline (reference sequence). The V and J ends lost 5 bases and 2 bases, in that order; junction bases with no gene match: 6. Material for sequencing was peripheral blood. The clonotype originates from a woman aged 30 to 39 with COVID-19, enrolled during active disease. The rearrangement links TRBV6-6 to TRBJ2-7; 7 nucleotides align to TRBD1. The chain's CDR3 is CASSRQGEAYEQYV. The CDR3 nucleotides read TGTGCCAGCAGTCGACAGGGTGAGGCCTACGAGCAGTACGTC.